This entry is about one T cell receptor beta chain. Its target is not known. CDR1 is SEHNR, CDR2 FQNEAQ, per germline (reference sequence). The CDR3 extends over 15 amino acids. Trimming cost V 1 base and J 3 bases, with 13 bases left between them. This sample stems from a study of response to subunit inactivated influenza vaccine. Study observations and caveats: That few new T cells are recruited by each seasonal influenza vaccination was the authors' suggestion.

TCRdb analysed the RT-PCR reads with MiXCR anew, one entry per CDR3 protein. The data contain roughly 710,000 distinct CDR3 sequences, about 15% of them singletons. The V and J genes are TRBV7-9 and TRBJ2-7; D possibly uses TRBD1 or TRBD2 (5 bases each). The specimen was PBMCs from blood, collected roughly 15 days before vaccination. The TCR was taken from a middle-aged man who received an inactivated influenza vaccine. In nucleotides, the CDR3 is TGTGCCAGCAGCTTAGAGAGGGGCCACAACTACGAGCAGTACTTC. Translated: CASSLERGHNYEQYF.